Listed below are T cell receptor beta chains from one sample, sequenced in a study of CD8+CD57+ T cells in acquired aplastic anemia. MiXCR was run by TCRdb on the reads, yielding one entry per CDR3 protein. The repertoire holds roughly 300,000 distinct CDR3 sequences, with 55% to 60% as singletons. Sequencing input: sorted CD4+, CD8+, or CD8+CD57+ T cells (not recorded which) from PBMCs. Source of these receptors: a human donor with severe aplastic anemia or a healthy control (not recorded which). Both conserved end residues are part of each CDR3. The order of the fields is J gene, V gene, D gene, clone size, CDR3 DNA, CDR3 protein. D genes are given only for firm matches. Size is omitted from some rows. Given values are once, few, many or a class for expanded clones.

TRBJ2-7,TRBV7-2,.,once,TGTGCCAGCAGCTTATCAGGGGCGTACCAGAGAGTCGAGCAGTACTTC,CASSLSGAYQRVEQYF
TRBJ1-2,TRBV6-1,TRBD1,many,TGTGCCAGCAGCGGGGGGACAGGGCGCTATGGCTACACCTTC,CASSGGTGRYGYTF
TRBJ2-3,TRBV20-1,.,.,TGCAGTGCTAGATCTGAGGGGGGGCGTGTAGATACGCAGTATTTT,CSARSEGGRVDTQYF
TRBJ2-7,TRBV5-1,.,.,TGCGCCAGCAGCCTGCGGTCCCAGGGGCTAGCCTACGAGCAGTACTTC,CASSLRSQGLAYEQYF
TRBJ2-1,TRBV7-2,.,.,TGTGCCAGCAGCTATTTAGAGGGAGGGGGCACCTACAATGAGCAGTTCTTC,CASSYLEGGGTYNEQFF
TRBJ1-4,TRBV19,.,few,TGTGCCAGTAGTATAGTCGGCGCAACTAATGAAAAACTGTTTTTT,CASSIVGATNEKLFF
TRBJ1-1,TRBV7-9,.,many,TGTGCCAGCAGCAGCGGGATCAGGGGAGAGAACACTGAAGCTTTCTTT,CASSSGIRGENTEAFF
TRBJ2-1,TRBV7-2,.,many,TGTGCCAGCAGCTTAACGTCCTACAATGAGCAGTTCTTC,CASSLTSYNEQFF
TRBJ2-7,TRBV5-1,.,.,TGCGCCAGCAGCTCAGCAGGGGATAGTAACTACGAGCAGTACTTC,CASSSAGDSNYEQYF
TRBJ2-3,TRBV7-9,.,.,TGTGCCAGCAGCCGGGACGGACCGGCAGATACGCAGTATTTT,CASSRDGPADTQYF
TRBJ2-7,TRBV7-9,TRBD2,.,TGTGCCAGCAGCTTAGGGACTAGCGGGAGTAGGTACGAGCAGTACTTC,CASSLGTSGSRYEQYF
TRBJ2-3,TRBV12-3/TRBV12-4,.,many,TGTGCCAGCAGTGACGGAAGCACAGATACGCAGTATTTT,CASSDGSTDTQYF
TRBJ1-2,TRBV13,.,.,TGTGCCAGCAGCGAAGGAAGGGATGGCTACACCTTC,CASSEGRDGYTF
TRBJ2-7,TRBV20-1,TRBD1,many,TGCAGTGCTAGACCCGGACAGGGAGCCTCCTACGAGCAGTACTTC,CSARPGQGASYEQYF
TRBJ1-1,TRBV9,.,.,TGTGCCAGCAGTGAACCCTACCGCGGTGAAGCTTTCTTT,CASSEPYRGEAFF
TRBJ2-7,TRBV7-2,TRBD1,.,TGTGACAGCAGCCGTGACAGGGATCACGAGAAGTACTTC,CDSSRDRDHEKYF
TRBJ2-1,TRBV11-2,.,many,TGTGCCAGCAGCTTAGATCAGTTAATAGAGGAGCAGTTCTTC,CASSLDQLIEEQFF
TRBJ1-1,TRBV20-1,.,once,TGCAGTGCTTCAAAAGACGGGAACACTGAAGCTTTCTTT,CSASKDGNTEAFF
TRBJ1-1,TRBV29-1,TRBD1,once,TGCAGCGTTCGACTAGGGGACAGGCCAATGAACACTGAAGCTTTCTTT,CSVRLGDRPMNTEAFF
TRBJ2-2,TRBV9,.,.,TGTGCCAGCAGCGCCGGGGCATTGGGCACCGGGGAGCTGTTTTTT,CASSAGALGTGELFF
TRBJ2-5,TRBV7-6,TRBD2,.,TGTGCCAGCAGCTTCCATCCCCTTGGGCTAGCGGGGGAAGGAGAGACCCAGTACTTC,CASSFHPLGLAGEGETQYF
TRBJ2-5,TRBV20-1,.,.,TGCAGTGCTAGAGATCGGGGCAGGGGTCTGGGAGAGACCCAGTACTTC,CSARDRGRGLGETQYF
TRBJ1-5,TRBV6-1,.,.,TGTGCCAGCAGAACACAGGCGGACAGTCAGCCCCAGCATTTT,CASRTQADSQPQHF
TRBJ1-2,TRBV29-1,TRBD1,few,TGCAGCGTTGTAGGACAGGTTAACTATGGCTACACCTTC,CSVVGQVNYGYTF
TRBJ2-1,TRBV29-1,.,.,TGCAGCCTGGCAGGGACGATGAAGTCCTACGATGAGCAGTTCTTC,CSLAGTMKSYDEQFF
TRBJ2-1,TRBV9,TRBD2,.,TGTGCCAGCAGCCCCTGGACTAGCGGGGGGGCCGATGAGCAGTTCTTC,CASSPWTSGGADEQFF
TRBJ2-5,TRBV5-6,TRBD2,.,TGTGCCAGCAGCTTGAAGACTAGCGGGGTCCCTTTGACCCAGTACTTC,CASSLKTSGVPLTQYF
TRBJ2-5,TRBV20-1,TRBD2,.,TGCAGTGCTAGAGGGCTAGCGGGAGGAGGCTGGGAGACCCAGTACTTC,CSARGLAGGGWETQYF
TRBJ1-6,TRBV7-2,.,few,TGTGCCAGCAGGGAGGGGGACGGTGGTTCACCCCTCCACTTT,CASREGDGGSPLHF
TRBJ2-3,TRBV7-6,.,many,TGTGCCAGCAGCTTAGTCTCGTCGGTTAGCACAGATACGCAGTATTTT,CASSLVSSVSTDTQYF
TRBJ2-7,TRBV2,.,.,TGTGCCCTGGGCCAGGGGCTCTACGAGCAGTACTTC,CALGQGLYEQYF
TRBJ2-1,TRBV28,TRBD2,.,TGTGCCAGCACAATAGGTGGGGAGGGATACTACAATGAGCAGTTCTTC,CASTIGGEGYYNEQFF
TRBJ2-2,TRBV9,.,.,TGTGCCAGCAGCGCAAGAAGGACCGGGGAGCTGTTTTTT,CASSARRTGELFF
TRBJ1-6,TRBV5-8,.,.,TGTGCCAGCAGCCGACAGGACAGTTCTAATTCCCCCCCCCACTTT,CASSRQDSSNSPPHF
TRBJ2-5,TRBV7-6,.,many,TGTGCCAGCAGCCCACCGGGACTCCAAGAGACCCAGTACTTC,CASSPPGLQETQYF
TRBJ2-7,TRBV14,.,many,TGTGCCAGCAGCCAAGGTCAAGCAGATACCTACGAGCAGTACTTC,CASSQGQADTYEQYF
TRBJ2-7,TRBV4-3,TRBD2,.,TGCGCCAGCAGCCAACAAGCGGGGGGTACCTACGAGCAGTACTTC,CASSQQAGGTYEQYF
TRBJ2-1,TRBV15,.,many,TGTGCCACCAGCGCCCCGCCCATGGGCAACAATGAGCAGTTCTTC,CATSAPPMGNNEQFF
TRBJ1-5,TRBV19,.,few,TGTGCCAGTAGCAGAAATCAGCCCCAGCATTTT,CASSRNQPQHF
TRBJ1-5,TRBV20-1,.,.,TGCAGTGCTACGGACCGCCGGATTAGCAATCAGCCCCAGCATTTT,CSATDRRISNQPQHF
TRBJ1-1,TRBV30,.,.,TGTGCCTGGAGTGTAGCAGTCATGAACACTGAAGCTTTCTTT,CAWSVAVMNTEAFF
TRBJ2-7,TRBV7-7,TRBD1,few,TGTGCTAGCAGCTTAGGGCCGGGACAGGGCTCCTACGAGCAGTACTTC,CASSLGPGQGSYEQYF
TRBJ2-2,TRBV2,.,.,TGTGCCAGCACTGATTTAGCGGAGAACACCGGGGAGCTGTTTTTT,CASTDLAENTGELFF
TRBJ1-3,TRBV7-2,.,few,TGTGCCAGCAGCCGTGCGGGCGCGAGCTCTGGAAACACCATATATTTT,CASSRAGASSGNTIYF
TRBJ1-3,TRBV15,.,.,TGTGCCACCAGCAGAGATCCGGGCGTCTATGGCTACACCATATATTTT,CATSRDPGVYGYTIYF
TRBJ2-7,TRBV20-1,TRBD2,.,TGCAGTGCTAGAGGAAGATTACTAGCGACCTACGAGCAGTACTTC,CSARGRLLATYEQYF
TRBJ1-1,TRBV2,.,.,TGTGCCAGCAGTTACGGGGGTGCCACTGAAGCTTTCTTT,CASSYGGATEAFF
TRBJ2-3,TRBV20-1,.,.,TGCAGTGCTCTCATTAGCGTCAGCACAGATACGCAGTATTTT,CSALISVSTDTQYF
TRBJ2-7,TRBV7-8,.,.,TGTGCCAGCAGCCTTGGATACGGGGGTAGTTACGAGCAGTACTTC,CASSLGYGGSYEQYF
TRBJ1-1,TRBV20-1,.,once,TGCAGTGCACGCACACAGGAGGGGACTGAAGCTTTCTTT,CSARTQEGTEAFF
TRBJ2-7,TRBV7-2,.,few,TGTGCCAGCAAACTTGGCGGGGACGAGCAGTACTTC,CASKLGGDEQYF
TRBJ1-2,TRBV6-1,.,many,TGTGCCAGCAGTGCCGGAGCCTCTGGTAGGGCCGACTATGGCTACACCTTC,CASSAGASGRADYGYTF
TRBJ2-7,TRBV5-1,.,many,TGCGCCAGCAGCTTGGTAGGTGGCGAGCAGTACTTC,CASSLVGGEQYF
TRBJ2-5,TRBV7-3,TRBD2,many,TGTGCCAGCAGCTTACTAGCGGGGGAAGGAGAGACCCAGTACTTC,CASSLLAGEGETQYF
TRBJ2-5,TRBV20-1,.,few,TGCAGTGCTAGAGATCTCACTACGACCCAGTACTTC,CSARDLTTTQYF